The TCR beta chain described here comes from a study of metastatic and nonmetastatic thyroid tumors. With MiXCR, TCRdb reprocessed the PCR reads. The sample consists of some 2,500 clones, under 35% of them appearing once. No patient had received any treatment before thyroid surgery. This clone was counted only a few times. Trimming shortened V by 10 bases and J by 7 bases, and 17 bases separated the two germline ends. From germline, CDR1 is MNHNS and CDR2 SASEGT. The CDR3 has 13 amino acids. The rearrangement uses TRBV6-1 and TRBJ2-1; TRBD1 might be the D (7 bases). The receptor was isolated from a female donor with papillary thyroid cancer or a benign thyroid nodule (not recorded which). Some clones in this sample may be carry-over from other donors' samples. The source material was tumor tissue. The CDR3 here is CAIRGTDQNEQFF. CDR3 nucleotides: TGTGCCATCCGGGGGACAGATCAGAATGAGCAGTTCTTC.